The 7 T cell receptor beta chains presented below share a single source sample, sequenced in a study of cytomegalovirus exposure and HLA in healthy donors. It was with 60 Vbeta and 13 Jbeta primers that the PCR ran. Here immunoSEQ multiplex PCR was the method, and the copy in TCRdb shows in-frame clones only, minus some. The data contain fewer than 100,000 clones, approximately 77% of them seen just once; the ten biggest clones take up 7.5% to 9%. Sequencing used PBMCs. All receptors come from a female donor in good health and CMV-seronegative.

The CDR3 spells CSVAGSGSSYEQYF. The CDR3 DNA follows: TGCAGCGTTGCTGGTAGCGGGAGTTCCTACGAGCAGTACTTC. V is TRBV29-1 and J is TRBJ2-5; TRBD2 matches at 9 bases. The J call may not be correct, given that the DNA end is closer to TRBJ2-7. This CDR3 has 14 amino acids. CDR1 is SQVTM and CDR2 is ANQGSEA in the germline V gene.

The chain has TRBV29-1 and TRBJ2-7; TRBD1 matches 9 bases. The CDR3 has 14 amino acids. The V and J ends lost 5 bases and 3 bases, in that order; junction bases with no gene match: 8. Germline V gene data show CDR1 as SQVTM and CDR2 as ANQGSEA. CDR3 coding DNA: TGCAGCGTTACTACCGGGACAGGGTACTACGAGCAGTACTTC. Translated, it gives CSVTTGTGYYEQYF.

Remarks on this clone: In the same sample, other DNA sequences code for this CDR3. V and J are TRBV9 and TRBJ2-3; D remains unclear. This CDR3 is 13 amino acids long. Trimming took off 1 base at V and 3 bases at J, with 6 bases between the two ends. Germline CDR1 SGDLS, CDR2 YYNGEE. CDR3 DNA sequence: TGTGCCAGCAGCGTATCCCCTACAGATACGCAGTATTTT. This encodes CASSVSPTDTQYF.

This clone was detected only once. The chain couples TRBV2 to TRBJ2-1, with 9 positions matching TRBD1. CDR1 is SNHLY, CDR2 FYNNEI, per germline. The CDR3 is 14 residues long. With 6 bases clipped from V and 7 bases from J, the junction kept 7 bases outside the gene matches. This CDR3 is CASSLQGAHNEQFF. The CDR3 DNA reads as TGTGCCAGCAGCTTACAGGGGGCGCATAATGAGCAGTTCTTC.

The rearrangement uses TRBV7-9 and TRBJ1-1; 8 nucleotides align to TRBD1. Germline V lookup: CDR1 SEHNR, CDR2 FQNEAQ (reference sequence). V shed 5 bases, J shed 3 bases, and the junction held 8 bases outside the gene matches. The CDR3 is 15 residues long. CDR3: CASSHQTGVDTEAFF. CDR3 bases: TGTGCCAGCAGCCACCAGACAGGGGTGGACACTGAAGCTTTCTTT.

The chain has TRBV2 and TRBJ2-1, with 8 bases identical to TRBD2. Trimming at V came to 2 bases and at J to 2 bases, leaving 5 bases not matched to a gene. This CDR3 comprises 16 residues. Germline CDR1 SNHLY, CDR2 FYNNEI. The CDR3 is CASSEMGREAYNEQFF. The CDR3 DNA reads as TGTGCCAGCAGTGAAATGGGGCGGGAGGCCTACAATGAGCAGTTCTTC.

V is TRBV4-1 and J is TRBJ2-6; D unresolved. This CDR3 has 18 amino acids. Germline CDR1 MGHRA, CDR2 YSYEKL. The ends were cut back, 1 base at V and 3 bases at J, with 16 bases in the middle. The CDR3 DNA reads as TGCGCCAGCAGCCAAGTTGATATGGGCTTAAGTGGGGCCAACGTCCTGACTTTC. This translates into CASSQVDMGLSGANVLTF.